A selection of T cell receptor beta chains follows, all from one sample in a study of blood T cell repertoires in COVID-19. The table came from immunoSEQ multiplex PCR; TCRdb's copy has only in-frame clones and leaves some out. The sample has about 240,000 clones; 70% to 90% are singletons. Sequencing input: PBMCs or T cells enriched from blood (not recorded which). The receptors stem from a woman between 35 and 50 years old with acute COVID-19. Both conserved end residues are part of each CDR3. Each record gives: clone size, D gene, J gene, V gene, CDR3 protein, CDR3 DNA. The D gene is left open where the match is weak. Clone size is stated in some rows and not others, as once, few, many or a class when expanded.

-	TRBD2	TRBJ2-7	TRBV27	CASSFSGSYEQYF	TGTGCCAGCAGTTTTAGCGGGAGCTACGAGCAGTACTTC
-	TRBD2	TRBJ2-2	TRBV5-4	CASSSGTSIAGELFF	TGTGCCAGCAGCTCCGGGACTAGTATCGCCGGGGAGCTGTTTTTT
-	TRBD2	TRBJ2-5	TRBV6-5	CASSYSGGGTQETQYF	TGTGCCAGCAGTTACTCTGGCGGGGGTACCCAAGAGACCCAGTACTTC
-	-	TRBJ2-2	TRBV2	CASRGGQSRELFF	TGTGCCAGCAGGGGGGGACAGAGCAGGGAGCTGTTTTTT
-	TRBD1	TRBJ1-1	TRBV20-1	CSASPQGANTEAFF	TGCAGTGCTAGTCCACAGGGGGCGAACACTGAAGCTTTCTTT
-	-	TRBJ2-5	TRBV3-1/TRBV3-2	CASSQAGLALGETQYF	TGTGCCAGCAGCCAAGCGGGTCTAGCACTGGGGGAGACCCAGTACTTC
-	TRBD2	TRBJ2-7	TRBV6-1	CASSAQRGAGLYEQYF	TGTGCCAGCAGTGCCCAGAGGGGAGCGGGACTCTACGAGCAGTACTTC
-	TRBD1	TRBJ2-3	TRBV19	CASRDDRGDTQYF	TGTGCCAGTAGGGACGACAGGGGAGATACGCAGTATTTT
-	-	TRBJ2-1	TRBV2	CASGDNLYNEQFF	TGTGCCAGCGGCGACAACCTCTACAATGAGCAGTTCTTC
-	-	TRBJ1-5	TRBV19	CASSTIPTVYSNQPQHF	TGTGCCAGTAGTACTATTCCGACAGTCTATAGCAATCAGCCCCAGCATTTT
-	TRBD1	TRBJ1-1	TRBV7-9	CASSAGTGVSTEAFF	TGTGCCAGCAGCGCAGGGACAGGGGTTTCCACTGAAGCTTTCTTT
once	TRBD1	TRBJ1-5	TRBV9	CASSRTGGNQPQHF	TGTGCCAGCTCCCGGACAGGGGGAAATCAGCCCCAGCATTTT
-	-	TRBJ1-1	TRBV11-3	CASSPQLNTEAFF	TGTGCCAGCAGCCCACAGCTGAACACTGAAGCTTTCTTT
once	TRBD2	TRBJ2-2	TRBV5-4	CAARTSGNTGELFF	TGTGCCGCGCGGACTAGCGGGAACACCGGGGAGCTGTTTTTT
-	TRBD1	TRBJ1-1	TRBV5-1	CASSPPTGADTEAFF	TGCGCCAGCAGCCCTCCCACAGGGGCGGACACTGAAGCTTTCTTT
-	TRBD2	TRBJ2-1	TRBV12-3/TRBV12-4	CASRDGRGVEQFF	TGTGCCAGCAGAGACGGGCGGGGGGTTGAGCAGTTCTTC
-	-	TRBJ1-1	TRBV6-5	CASSYTRVVRVTEAFF	TGTGCCAGCAGTTACACCCGAGTTGTCCGCGTGACTGAAGCTTTCTTT
-	TRBD1	TRBJ1-1	TRBV27	CASSADRLRTGTMNTEAFF	TGTGCCAGCAGTGCAGACCGACTTCGGACAGGAACGATGAACACTGAAGCTTTCTTT
-	TRBD2	TRBJ2-7	TRBV7-9	CASSLAGTSGNEQYF	TGTGCCAGCAGCTTAGCAGGGACTAGCGGCAACGAGCAGTACTTC
few	TRBD2	TRBJ2-1	TRBV13	CASSLGLAVYNEQFF	TGTGCCAGCAGCTTAGGGCTAGCGGTGTACAATGAGCAGTTCTTC
-	TRBD1	TRBJ1-4	TRBV6-6	CASSPKQGVGATNEKLFF	TGTGCCAGCAGTCCCAAACAGGGGGTGGGAGCAACTAATGAAAAACTGTTTTTT
-	-	TRBJ2-7	TRBV29-1	CSVGMAGSTGEQYF	TGCAGCGTTGGGATGGCAGGGTCGACAGGAGAGCAGTACTTC
-	-	TRBJ1-4	TRBV19	CASSKGATNEKLFF	TGTGCCAGTAGTAAAGGGGCTACTAATGAAAAACTGTTTTTT
-	TRBD1	TRBJ1-5	TRBV2	CASSEGFGTGKSNQPQHF	TGTGCCAGCAGTGAAGGTTTCGGGACAGGGAAGAGCAATCAGCCCCAGCATTTT
-	TRBD1	TRBJ2-7	TRBV28	CASNPQGAGTYEQYF	TGTGCCAGCAACCCACAGGGGGCGGGGACCTACGAGCAGTACTTC
-	TRBD2	TRBJ2-7	TRBV9	CASSVDSGSYEQYF	TGTGCCAGCAGCGTAGACAGCGGGAGTTACGAGCAGTACTTC
-	-	TRBJ2-3	TRBV25-1	CASSELAGSTDTQYF	TGTGCCAGCAGTGAATTGGCGGGGAGCACAGATACGCAGTATTTT
-	TRBD2	TRBJ2-7	TRBV5-4	CASSLSSGSYEQYF	TGTGCCAGCAGCTTGTCTAGCGGTTCATACGAGCAGTACTTC
once	TRBD2	TRBJ2-7	TRBV4-1	CASSQVPTGGGYEQYF	TGCGCCAGCAGCCAAGTTCCAACGGGAGGTGGCTACGAGCAGTACTTC
-	-	TRBJ2-1	TRBV10-3	CAKKGIRDPGSYNEQFF	TGTGCCAAAAAGGGGATTAGAGACCCGGGCTCCTACAATGAGCAGTTCTTC
-	TRBD2	TRBJ2-7	TRBV28	CASRSLAGESYEQYF	TGTGCCAGCAGGTCACTAGCGGGAGAGTCCTACGAGCAGTACTTC
-	-	TRBJ2-1	TRBV5-6	CASSPVPGEDNEQFF	TGTGCCAGCAGCCCTGTGCCGGGAGAAGATAATGAGCAGTTCTTC
-	TRBD1	TRBJ1-1	TRBV7-8	CASSFSRQGALFTEAFF	TGTGCCAGCAGCTTTTCCAGACAGGGGGCTCTTTTCACTGAAGCTTTCTTT
few	TRBD2	TRBJ2-7	TRBV2	CASRPTSGTIEQYF	TGTGCCAGCAGACCGACTAGCGGGACGATCGAGCAGTACTTC
-	TRBD2	TRBJ2-5	TRBV7-9	CASRRGEGTETQYF	TGTGCCAGCAGAAGAGGGGAGGGTACAGAGACCCAGTACTTC
-	TRBD2	TRBJ2-3	TRBV27	CASSLALAGGTDTQYF	TGTGCCAGCAGTTTAGCTCTAGCGGGAGGCACAGATACGCAGTATTTT